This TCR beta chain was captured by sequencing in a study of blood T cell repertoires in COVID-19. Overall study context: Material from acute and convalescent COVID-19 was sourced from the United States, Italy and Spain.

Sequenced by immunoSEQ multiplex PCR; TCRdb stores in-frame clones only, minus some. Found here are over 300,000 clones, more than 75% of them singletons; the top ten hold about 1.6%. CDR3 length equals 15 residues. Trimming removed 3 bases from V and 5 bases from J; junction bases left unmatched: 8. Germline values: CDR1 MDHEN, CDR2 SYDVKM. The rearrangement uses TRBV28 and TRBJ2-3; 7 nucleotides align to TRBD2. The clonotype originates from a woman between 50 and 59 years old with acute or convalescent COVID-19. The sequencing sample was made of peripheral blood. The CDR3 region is CASSFSAGERDTQYF. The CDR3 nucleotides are TGTGCCAGCAGTTTCTCTGCGGGAGAAAGAGATACGCAGTATTTT.